These T cell receptor beta chains were read from a single sample in a study of multiple sclerosis patients with progressive multifocal leukoencephalopathy. Measured with immunoSEQ multiplex PCR; TCRdb has only the in-frame clones, and not every one. The sample includes some 30,000 clones, 88% of them seen just once. The specimen was PBMCs. Every receptor here comes from a human donor with multiple sclerosis. Each CDR3 is given with its conserved first and last residue. The D gene is left open where the match is weak. Not all rows give a size; the values are once, few, many and, for expanded clones, a class.

cdr3_nt: TGTGCTAGTGGCCCCGGACTGGAGAACACTGAAGCTTTCTTT
cdr3_aa: CASGPGLENTEAFF
clone_size: -
v_call: TRBV12-5
j_call: TRBJ1-1
d_call: -

cdr3_nt: TGTGCCAGCAGCCAAGAGTCGAAATCCTACGAGCAGTACTTC
cdr3_aa: CASSQESKSYEQYF
clone_size: -
v_call: TRBV4-2
j_call: TRBJ2-7
d_call: -

cdr3_nt: TGTGCCAGTAGTGCAACAGGAGGAGCAACTAATGAAAAACTGTTTTTT
cdr3_aa: CASSATGGATNEKLFF
clone_size: few
v_call: TRBV19
j_call: TRBJ1-4
d_call: -

cdr3_nt: TGTGCCAGCCGACCTTCGGCTAGCGGATACAATGAGCAGTTCTTC
cdr3_aa: CASRPSASGYNEQFF
clone_size: -
v_call: TRBV2
j_call: TRBJ2-1
d_call: TRBD2

cdr3_nt: TGCGCCAGCAGTGAGTCGGTTTTAAGACAGGGGGCTTCATCGAACACTGAAGCTTTCTTT
cdr3_aa: CASSESVLRQGASSNTEAFF
clone_size: -
v_call: TRBV10-2
j_call: TRBJ1-1
d_call: TRBD1

cdr3_nt: TGTGCCAGCAGCCTCCCTGGGCAGACGTATGGCTACACCTTC
cdr3_aa: CASSLPGQTYGYTF
clone_size: -
v_call: TRBV5-6
j_call: TRBJ1-2
d_call: -

cdr3_nt: TGCAGTGCTCAACGGGATACGCAGTATTTT
cdr3_aa: CSAQRDTQYF
clone_size: -
v_call: TRBV20-1
j_call: TRBJ2-3
d_call: -

cdr3_nt: TGTGCCAGCTCAGCCCAAGAGGGCATGAACACTGAAGCTTTCTTT
cdr3_aa: CASSAQEGMNTEAFF
clone_size: -
v_call: TRBV18
j_call: TRBJ1-1
d_call: -

cdr3_nt: TGTGCCAGCAGGCGGACAGGGAACCCCTATGGCTACACCTTC
cdr3_aa: CASRRTGNPYGYTF
clone_size: -
v_call: TRBV27
j_call: TRBJ1-2
d_call: TRBD1

cdr3_nt: TGCGCCAGCAGAGAAGGGACAGGCGATTCACCCCTCCACTTT
cdr3_aa: CASREGTGDSPLHF
clone_size: few
v_call: TRBV4-3
j_call: TRBJ1-6
d_call: TRBD1

cdr3_nt: TGTGCCAGCAGCCCCCAGGGTATGACTAATGAAAAACTGTTTTTT
cdr3_aa: CASSPQGMTNEKLFF
clone_size: -
v_call: TRBV9
j_call: TRBJ1-4
d_call: -

cdr3_nt: TGTGCCAGTAGTATCAGGGGCGAGGGGTACCTGACGAATAGCAATCAGCCCCAGCATTTT
cdr3_aa: CASSIRGEGYLTNSNQPQHF
clone_size: once
v_call: TRBV19
j_call: TRBJ1-5
d_call: -

cdr3_nt: TGTGCCAGCAGCCTACCGGGGGTGCTAGCGGGGTACTCCTACAATGAGCAGTTCTTC
cdr3_aa: CASSLPGVLAGYSYNEQFF
clone_size: -
v_call: TRBV13
j_call: TRBJ2-1
d_call: TRBD2

cdr3_nt: TGTGCCAGTACTGACCCGGACAGGAACACCGGGGAGCTGTTTTTT
cdr3_aa: CASTDPDRNTGELFF
clone_size: -
v_call: TRBV19
j_call: TRBJ2-2
d_call: -

cdr3_nt: TGTGCCAGCTCACCGGGACAAGACTATGGCTACACCTTC
cdr3_aa: CASSPGQDYGYTF
clone_size: few
v_call: TRBV18
j_call: TRBJ1-2
d_call: -

cdr3_nt: TGTGCCAGCAGCTTAGTTTCTCACTACCCAGGCACAGATACGCAGTATTTT
cdr3_aa: CASSLVSHYPGTDTQYF
clone_size: -
v_call: TRBV7-2
j_call: TRBJ2-3
d_call: -

cdr3_nt: TGTGCCAGCAGCGGTCCAGGGACGGACTATGGCTACACCTTC
cdr3_aa: CASSGPGTDYGYTF
clone_size: -
v_call: TRBV9
j_call: TRBJ1-2
d_call: -

cdr3_nt: TGTGCCAGCAGCCAAGATAGGACCTCTGGGGCCAACGTCCTGACTTTC
cdr3_aa: CASSQDRTSGANVLTF
clone_size: -
v_call: TRBV4-2
j_call: TRBJ2-6
d_call: -

cdr3_nt: TGTGCCAGCAGCCAAGGTAGACAGGGGAGTACCTACGAGCAGTACTTC
cdr3_aa: CASSQGRQGSTYEQYF
clone_size: -
v_call: TRBV4-2
j_call: TRBJ2-7
d_call: TRBD1

cdr3_nt: TGCGCCAGCAGTGGGACAGCCTATAGCAATCAGCCCCAGCATTTT
cdr3_aa: CASSGTAYSNQPQHF
clone_size: -
v_call: TRBV10-2
j_call: TRBJ1-5
d_call: -

cdr3_nt: TGTGCCAGCAGTCAGATTCCGGGACAGGAGGATGCAACTAATGAAAAACTGTTTTTT
cdr3_aa: CASSQIPGQEDATNEKLFF
clone_size: -
v_call: TRBV2
j_call: TRBJ1-4
d_call: TRBD1

cdr3_nt: TGTGCCAGCAGTACCTACTCGGGGGGTCCCCACGAGCAGTACTTC
cdr3_aa: CASSTYSGGPHEQYF
clone_size: -
v_call: TRBV27
j_call: TRBJ2-7
d_call: TRBD2

cdr3_nt: TGCGCCAGCAGTAGTCCAGCTTTACTAGAGACCCAGTACTTC
cdr3_aa: CASSSPALLETQYF
clone_size: -
v_call: TRBV5-1
j_call: TRBJ2-5
d_call: -

cdr3_nt: TGTGCCTGGAGTTTCCACGGTAGCTATGGCTACACCTTC
cdr3_aa: CAWSFHGSYGYTF
clone_size: -
v_call: TRBV30
j_call: TRBJ1-2
d_call: -

cdr3_nt: TGCGCCAGCAGCTTGGCCGGACAGGAAACAGATACGCAGTATTTT
cdr3_aa: CASSLAGQETDTQYF
clone_size: -
v_call: TRBV5-1
j_call: TRBJ2-3
d_call: TRBD1

cdr3_nt: TGTGCCAGCAGACCCCGGGGGGCCGGGGACACCGGGGAGCTGTTTTTT
cdr3_aa: CASRPRGAGDTGELFF
clone_size: -
v_call: TRBV13
j_call: TRBJ2-2
d_call: -

cdr3_nt: TGTGCCACCAGCAGAGATTTGGGTGGGGGGTATTTTTATTTT
cdr3_aa: CATSRDLGGGYFYF
clone_size: -
v_call: TRBV15
j_call: TRBJ2-3
d_call: -

cdr3_nt: TGTGCCAGCAGCCCTAAACAGGGTTCGAATGAGCAGTTCTTC
cdr3_aa: CASSPKQGSNEQFF
clone_size: -
v_call: TRBV5-4
j_call: TRBJ2-1
d_call: -

cdr3_nt: TGCGCCAGCAGCTGGGAAGAGACCCAGTACTTC
cdr3_aa: CASSWEETQYF
clone_size: -
v_call: TRBV5-1
j_call: TRBJ2-5
d_call: -

cdr3_nt: TGTGCCAGCAGCTTAACCCCCCTGAAGACAGGCGGTAGCGGCTACACCTTC
cdr3_aa: CASSLTPLKTGGSGYTF
clone_size: -
v_call: TRBV7-3
j_call: TRBJ1-2
d_call: -

cdr3_nt: TGCGCCAGCAGCCCTGGGGGGTTCGGGGAGCTGTTTTTT
cdr3_aa: CASSPGGFGELFF
clone_size: -
v_call: TRBV4-3
j_call: TRBJ2-2
d_call: -

cdr3_nt: TGTGCTAGCAGCTCGTTGAGCACAGATACGCAGTATTTT
cdr3_aa: CASSSLSTDTQYF
clone_size: -
v_call: TRBV7-7
j_call: TRBJ2-3
d_call: -

cdr3_nt: TGCGCCAGCAGCTTGGAATTGATGGACAGGGCGTACTTC
cdr3_aa: CASSLELMDRAYF
clone_size: -
v_call: TRBV5-1
j_call: TRBJ2-5
d_call: TRBD1

cdr3_nt: TGTGCCGTCGGCTTGAACACTGAAGCTTTCTTT
cdr3_aa: CAVGLNTEAFF
clone_size: few
v_call: TRBV13
j_call: TRBJ1-1
d_call: -

cdr3_nt: TGTGCCAGCAGTCCGCCAGGGCTCAACTATGGCTACACCTTC
cdr3_aa: CASSPPGLNYGYTF
clone_size: -
v_call: TRBV27
j_call: TRBJ1-2
d_call: -

cdr3_nt: TGTGCCAGCAGCCCCCGGACAGGGTACTATGGCTACACCTTC
cdr3_aa: CASSPRTGYYGYTF
clone_size: few
v_call: TRBV9
j_call: TRBJ1-2
d_call: TRBD1

cdr3_nt: TGTGCCAGCAGTCTAAAGGGGCTGACGGGAGATCAGCCCCAGCATTTT
cdr3_aa: CASSLKGLTGDQPQHF
clone_size: few
v_call: TRBV27
j_call: TRBJ1-5
d_call: -

cdr3_nt: TGTGCCACCAGCAGAGGCACAGTATTTGAGGAGCAGTACTTC
cdr3_aa: CATSRGTVFEEQYF
clone_size: -
v_call: TRBV15
j_call: TRBJ2-7
d_call: -

cdr3_nt: TGTGCCAGCAGTTTGCAGGGGAGGCGGTGGAATAATGAAAAACTGTTTTTT
cdr3_aa: CASSLQGRRWNNEKLFF
clone_size: -
v_call: TRBV28
j_call: TRBJ1-4
d_call: -

cdr3_nt: TGTGCCAGCACGGCCCTTTCCAATGAGCAGTTCTTC
cdr3_aa: CASTALSNEQFF
clone_size: -
v_call: TRBV2
j_call: TRBJ2-1
d_call: -